This entry features one T cell receptor beta chain sequence. V was shortened by 1 base and J by 3 bases, with 10 bases between the two germline ends. The germline gives CDR1 LNHNV, CDR2 YYDKDF (reference sequence). The CDR3 sequence is 15 residues long. The record originates from a study of T cell changes during pregnancy in multiple sclerosis. Clones were sequenced by immunoSEQ multiplex PCR, and TCRdb holds only the in-frame ones, with some missing. The profile covers tens of thousands of clones, with approximately 90% appearing a single time and around 5.4% taken by the ten largest. The material was CD8+ T cells from peripheral blood mononuclear cells, obtained before pregnancy. The receptor comes from a female donor with multiple sclerosis, enrolled in a pregnancy study. The rearrangement uses TRBV15 and TRBJ1-3, with D perhaps TRBD1 (5 bases). The CDR3 reads CATSRGWDFGNTIYF. In DNA, the CDR3 is TGTGCCACCAGCAGAGGTTGGGACTTTGGAAACACCATATATTTT.